This TCR beta chain was sequenced for a study of cytomegalovirus exposure and HLA in healthy donors. Findings and caveats of the study: Exclusion as indistinguishable affected some V segments, including TRBV6-2 and TRBV6-3.

As concerns this clone: Its antigen is not identified. The sample has other DNA sequences that encode this CDR3 too.

Looked up from germline, CDR1 is SSHAT and CDR2 is FNYEAQ (reference sequence). V shed 6 bases, J shed 4 bases, and the junction held 3 bases outside the gene matches. CDR3 length equals 15 residues. The PCR ran on 60 Vbeta and 13 Jbeta primers. Here immunoSEQ multiplex PCR was the method, and the copy in TCRdb shows in-frame clones only, minus some. Of about 150,000 clones listed, about 60% were seen once; the top ten hold 6% to 8.5%. Sequencing was done on a sample of PBMCs. The chain joins TRBV7-7 to TRBJ2-3; TRBD2 matches at 14 bases. This sequence originates from a woman aged 55 to 70 in good health and CMV-seropositive. The CDR3 DNA reads as TGTGCCAGCAGTCAGGGACTAGCGGGAGCAGATACGCAGTATTTT. Residues: CASSQGLAGADTQYF.